This passage covers 12 T cell receptor beta chains from one sample sequenced in a study of cytomegalovirus exposure and HLA in healthy donors. Clones were read by immunoSEQ multiplex PCR, and TCRdb kept only the in-frame ones, dropping some. The table includes about 160,000 clones, 88% detected once. The sequenced sample was PBMCs. The receptor source for this set is a man aged 18-30 years in good health and CMV-seronegative.

This chain uses TRBV27 with TRBJ2-4; TRBD2 is a possible D gene (6 bases). The CDR3 runs to 18 residues. Germline V gene sequence: CDR1 MNHEY, CDR2 SMNVEV (reference sequence). Trimming pared 11 bases from V and 0 bases from J, leaving 26 bases between. As DNA, the CDR3 is TGTGCCCCCGAGGGAGGTTGGGAGGTCCGGAGAGCCAAAAACATTCAGTACTTC. Translation gives CAPEGGWEVRRAKNIQYF.

The chain employs TRBV19 and TRBJ1-2; tentative D call: TRBD1 (5 bases). V shed 5 bases and J shed 0 bases, with 13 bases lying between them. Germline V lookup: CDR1 LNHDA, CDR2 SQIVND (reference sequence). This CDR3 region has 15 residues. CDR3 amino acids: CASSFGAPANYGYTF. CDR3 in DNA: TGTGCCAGTAGTTTTGGGGCCCCGGCTAACTATGGCTACACCTTC.

The chain joins TRBV15 to TRBJ2-3, with 7 nucleotides matching TRBD1. With 1 base clipped from V and 4 bases from J, the junction kept 8 bases outside the gene matches. The CDR3 extends over 16 amino acids. Germline CDR1 reads LNHNV; CDR2 reads YYDKDF (reference sequence). CDR3 coding DNA: TGTGCCACCAGCAGAGGAGGGGCAGGGGGTCCAGATACGCAGTATTTT. This sequence encodes CATSRGGAGGPDTQYF.

The gene calls are TRBV5-1 and TRBJ2-7; D possibly corresponds to TRBD2 (6 bases). Trimming pared 4 bases from V and 3 bases from J, leaving 20 bases between. Germline V lookup: CDR1 SGHRS, CDR2 YFSETQ. This CDR3 spans 16 amino acids. The CDR3 is CASSPLAGSRDYEQYV. Written as DNA, the CDR3 is TGCGCCAGCAGCCCGCTGGCGGGGAGCCGCGACTACGAGCAGTACGTC.

In the case of this clone: The junction shows a germline mismatch at one end, possibly a read error. The genes are TRBV7-7 and TRBJ2-7, with 12 bases matching TRBD2. The CDR3 contains 17 residues. Germline V gene data show CDR1 as SSHAT and CDR2 as FNYEAQ (reference sequence). This chain's CDR3 is CASSLEPGLAGLYEQYF. The DNA of the CDR3 is TGTGCTAGCAGCTTAGAGCCGGGACTAGCGGGTCTCTACGAGCAGTACTTC.

In its sample, this clone was seen a few times. The chain couples TRBV5-4 to TRBJ1-2; 7 bases match TRBD1. J gave up 3 bases and V 2 bases, and 16 bases lay outside the gene matches. In germline, CDR1 is SGHNT, CDR2 YYREEE (reference sequence). The CDR3 has 18 amino acids. CDR3 region: CASSFDAQGVGGHYGYTF. CDR3 bases: TGTGCCAGCAGCTTCGACGCGCAGGGGGTAGGTGGGCACTATGGCTACACCTTC.

CDR3 region: CASSGLSTDTQYF. The CDR3, as DNA: TGTGCCAGCAGTGGACTGAGCACAGATACGCAGTATTTT. The V and J genes are TRBV25-1 and TRBJ2-3; D is undetermined. V dropped 4 bases and J dropped 0 bases, with 5 bases sitting between them. The CDR3 is made up of 13 amino acids. Germline CDR1 MGHDK, CDR2 SYGVNS.

This chain connects TRBV11-3 to TRBJ2-1, with 13 bases fitting TRBD2. Germline CDR1 reads SGHNT; CDR2 reads YENEEA. CDR3 length equals 15 residues. Losses at the gene ends were 5 bases for V and 9 bases for J; bases not matched to a gene: 7. The CDR3 DNA is TGTGCCAGCAGCCAGGGACTAGCGGGATCTCGTGAGCAGTTCTTC. This sequence encodes CASSQGLAGSREQFF.

This clone was picked up one time. This chain links TRBV7-9 with TRBJ1-1; 8 bases fit TRBD1. Trimming at V came to 5 bases and at J to 0 bases, leaving 5 bases not matched to a gene. This CDR3 contains 15 residues. Germline CDR1 SEHNR, CDR2 FQNEAQ (reference sequence). DNA for the CDR3: TGTGCCAGCAGCACCCGACAGGGGCTGAACACTGAAGCTTTCTTT. Encoded protein: CASSTRQGLNTEAFF. The entire variable domain, with the rest obtained from reference TRBV7-9 and TRBJ1-1, is as follows: DTGVSQNPRHKITKRGQNVTFRCDPISEHNRLYWYRQTLGQGPEFLTYFQNEAQLEKSRLLSDRFSAERPKGSFSTLEIQRTEQGDSAMYLCASSTRQGLNTEAFFGQGTRLTVV.

This clone was detected only a few times. This chain joins TRBV5-1 and TRBJ2-5; TRBD2 aligns across 8 bases. Germline CDR1 and CDR2: SGHRS and YFSETQ. The CDR3 loop spans 14 amino acids. The V and J ends lost 2 bases and 6 bases, in that order; junction bases with no gene match: 6. CDR3 nucleotides: TGCGCCAGCAGCTTAGCGGGGGCTCAACAGACCCAGTACTTC. Residues: CASSLAGAQQTQYF.

The chain couples TRBV6-1 to TRBJ2-2, with 7 bases identical to TRBD2. The CDR3 contains 14 residues. Trimming removed 4 bases from V and 2 bases from J; junction bases left unmatched: 1. Germline V lookup: CDR1 MNHNS, CDR2 SASEGT. The CDR3 coding sequence is TGTGCCAGCAGTGGACTAGCTAACACCGGGGAGCTGTTTTTT. Translated, it gives CASSGLANTGELFF.

The chain carries TRBV7-8 and TRBJ1-5; 7 bases align to TRBD1. CDR3 length equals 17 residues. The J segment lost 4 bases and the V segment lost 3 bases, leaving 12 bases of the junction unmatched. Germline assignment: CDR1 SGHVS and CDR2 FQNEAQ. The CDR3 nucleotides are TGTGCCAGCAGCTTTATCGGCCGGACAGGCAAGAATCAGCCCCAGCATTTT. Encoded protein: CASSFIGRTGKNQPQHF.